These 25 T cell receptor beta chains were sequenced from one sample in a study of Tregs in tolerant kidney transplant recipients. TCRdb's copy holds only in-frame clones and misses some; the assay was immunoSEQ multiplex PCR. Counted here are some 70,000 clones, 85% to 90% occurring once; the ten biggest clones make up around 0.4%. The sample was CD4+ T cells from blood, taken before the transplant. The source is a human donor who received a combined kidney and bone marrow transplant.

The chain employs TRBV5-6 and TRBJ2-7; TRBD1 matches at 9 bases. The CDR3 loop spans 13 amino acids. With 4 bases clipped from V and 5 bases from J, the junction kept 4 bases outside the gene matches. Germline CDR1 SGHDT, CDR2 YYEEEE. CDR3 DNA: TGTGCCAGCAGCGTGGGACAGGGCCACGAGCAGTACTTC. Residues: CASSVGQGHEQYF.

This clone came up once. The gene calls are TRBV20-1 and TRBJ2-7; the D gene is possibly TRBD1 (6 bases). From germline, CDR1 is DFQATT and CDR2 SNEGSKA (reference sequence). V lost 5 bases and J 3 bases, leaving 8 bases between the germline ends. This CDR3 has 11 residues. The CDR3 bases are TGCAGTGCTGGGGGCGGCTACGAGCAGTACTTC. This codes for CSAGGGYEQYF.

The V and J genes are TRBV30 and TRBJ1-2, with 9 bases matching TRBD1. Germline CDR1 and CDR2: GTSNPN and SVGIG (reference sequence). With 4 bases clipped from V and 3 bases from J, the junction kept 15 bases outside the gene matches. The length of the CDR3 is 17 residues. CDR3 loop: CAWTPRTGVLYYYGYTF. The CDR3, as DNA: TGTGCCTGGACCCCCCGGACAGGGGTTCTTTACTACTATGGCTACACCTTC.

The gene calls are TRBV29-1 and TRBJ2-1; 7 positions agree with TRBD2. CDR1 SQVTM and CDR2 ANQGSEA come from the germline V gene. CDR3 length: 17 amino acids. V shed 3 bases, J shed 0 bases, and the junction held 11 bases outside the gene matches. The CDR3 here is CSVEDSPREGSYNEQFF. The CDR3 nucleotides read TGCAGCGTTGAGGATAGCCCTAGGGAGGGCTCCTACAATGAGCAGTTCTTC.

V and J are TRBV4-1 and TRBJ2-3, with TRBD1 identical over 8 bases. The CDR3 runs 14 residues. Germline V lookup: CDR1 MGHRA, CDR2 YSYEKL. V trimming: 7 bases; J trimming: 1 base; junction bases outside the gene matches: 4. CDR3 sequence reads: CASTPGQGTDTQYF. As DNA, the CDR3 is TGCGCCAGCACTCCGGGACAGGGCACAGATACGCAGTATTTT.

V and J are TRBV7-9 and TRBJ2-3; the match to TRBD2 covers 14 bases. CDR1 and CDR2 from the germline V gene are SEHNR and FQNEAQ (reference sequence). CDR3 length equals 19 residues. The ends lost 2 bases at V and 4 bases at J; junction bases unmatched: 11. The CDR3 nucleotides are TGTGCCAGCAGCTTACGGGGACTAGCGGGAGCGGACCGGGCAGATACGCAGTATTTT. This translates into CASSLRGLAGADRADTQYF. The variable domain in full, completed from reference TRBV7-9 and TRBJ2-3, reads DTGVSQNPRHKITKRGQNVTFRCDPISEHNRLYWYRQTLGQGPEFLTYFQNEAQLEKSRLLSDRFSAERPKGSFSTLEIQRTEQGDSAMYLCASSLRGLAGADRADTQYFGPGTRLTVL.

This clone has only one observation. The genes are TRBV7-2 and TRBJ2-2, with D tentatively TRBD2 (6 bases). The CDR3 spans 14 residues. The germline gives CDR1 SGHTA, CDR2 FQGNSA. V lost 1 base and J lost 6, with 9 bases in between. The DNA for the CDR3 is TGTGCCAGCAGCTTAGGATGGGGGGCCGGGGAGCTGTTTTTT. Residues: CASSLGWGAGELFF.

The V call is TRBV5-1, the J call TRBJ2-1; D perhaps matches TRBD2 (6 bases). The germline V gene has CDR1 SGHRS and CDR2 YFSETQ. V was trimmed by 6 bases and J by 5 bases, leaving 12 bases between them. CDR3 size: 13 residues. The CDR3: CASTRDGNNEQFF. The DNA for the CDR3 is TGCGCCAGCACGCGGGACGGCAACAATGAGCAGTTCTTC.

The count of this clone is one. The genes are TRBV28 and TRBJ1-1; the match to TRBD1 covers 7 bases. This CDR3 is 14 amino acids long. Germline loops: CDR1 MDHEN, CDR2 SYDVKM. The V gene end was trimmed by 2 bases and the J gene end by 7 bases; junction bases not matched to a gene: 7. Here the CDR3 reads CASSLHPRTGEAFF. CDR3 bases: TGTGCCAGCAGTTTACATCCTAGGACAGGTGAAGCTTTCTTT.

The genes are TRBV2 and TRBJ1-4, with D hard to call. Trimming took off 3 bases at V and 3 bases at J, with 5 bases between the two ends. The germline V gene has CDR1 SNHLY and CDR2 FYNNEI. The CDR3 has 13 amino acids. CDR3 protein: CASSDHPNEKLFF. Here the CDR3 DNA reads TGTGCCAGCAGTGACCATCCTAATGAAAAACTGTTTTTT.

This chain links TRBV30 with TRBJ1-2, with D possibly TRBD1 on 5 matching bases. V dropped 2 bases and J dropped 3 bases, with 7 bases sitting between them. The CDR3 contains 12 residues. Germline CDR1 reads GTSNPN; CDR2 reads SVGIG (reference sequence). CDR3 nucleotide sequence: TGTGCCTGGAGTCAAGGGGACTATGGCTACACCTTC. Residues: CAWSQGDYGYTF.

The J gene is TRBJ2-1, the V gene TRBV2; D may be TRBD2 (6 bases). This CDR3 contains 15 residues. Germline V CDR1 and CDR2: SNHLY, FYNNEI. V was shortened by 7 bases and J by 2 bases, with 15 bases between the two germline ends. CDR3 protein: CASIGGSYTYNEQFF. The CDR3 region has the DNA TGTGCCAGCATAGGAGGGAGTTATACCTACAATGAGCAGTTCTTC.

In this sample, this clone turned up a few times. This chain links TRBV7-9 with TRBJ2-3, with TRBD2 matching 12 bases. V shed 7 bases, J shed 9 bases, and the junction held 5 bases outside the gene matches. CDR1 and CDR2 from the germline V gene are SEHNR and FQNEAQ (reference sequence). The CDR3 is made up of 13 amino acids. The CDR3 DNA reads TGTGCCAGCACCCTCGGGACTAGCGGGACGCAGTATTTT. This codes for CASTLGTSGTQYF.

The V and J genes are TRBV29-1 and TRBJ2-7; tentatively, D is TRBD2 (6 bases). This CDR3 has 16 amino acids. Per germline, CDR1 SQVTM and CDR2 ANQGSEA. V was clipped by 5 bases and J by 6 bases, with 26 bases between them. CDR3: CSVRGGAGTREGEQYF. The CDR3 region has the DNA TGCAGCGTTCGAGGCGGGGCGGGAACCAGGGAAGGCGAGCAGTACTTC.

V gene TRBV6-5 combines with J gene TRBJ1-2, with TRBD1 identical over 8 bases. CDR1 is MNHEY, CDR2 SVGAGI, per germline. The V segment lost 2 bases and the J segment 7 bases; nucleotides outside the gene matches: 6. CDR3 size: 14 residues. CDR3: CASSYGRGHRGYTF. The DNA of the CDR3 is TGTGCCAGCAGTTACGGCAGGGGGCATCGTGGCTACACCTTC.

The chain links TRBV5-4 to TRBJ2-3; 9 bases fit TRBD2. The J segment lost 6 bases and the V segment lost 2 bases, leaving 7 bases of the junction unmatched. CDR3 size: 15 residues. Germline loops: CDR1 SGHNT, CDR2 YYREEE (reference sequence). CDR3: CASSFRASGMDTQYF. CDR3 DNA: TGTGCCAGCAGCTTTCGGGCTAGCGGGATGGATACGCAGTATTTT.

The chain is built from TRBV19 and TRBJ1-5, with 7 positions matching TRBD1. The germline V gene encodes CDR1 LNHDA and CDR2 SQIVND (reference sequence). This CDR3 comprises 17 residues. The ends lost 4 bases at V and 0 bases at J; junction bases unmatched: 9. The CDR3 nucleotides are TGTGCCAGTAGTACCAGGACAGGCGCATATAGCAATCAGCCCCAGCATTTT. It yields the protein CASSTRTGAYSNQPQHF.

The rearrangement uses TRBV6-4 and TRBJ2-7; 12 bases line up with TRBD2. Germline V lookup: CDR1 MRHNA, CDR2 SNTAGT. The CDR3 is 17 residues long. Trimming cost V 3 bases and J 7 bases; bases outside gene matches: 13. This CDR3 reads CASSDSGLAGSSGEQYF. Here the CDR3 DNA reads TGTGCCAGCAGTGATTCCGGACTAGCGGGATCCTCGGGGGAGCAGTACTTC.

V gene TRBV28 combines with J gene TRBJ1-5; 7 bases line up with TRBD1. The CDR3 covers 15 residues. V shed 6 bases, J shed 6 bases, and the junction held 11 bases outside the gene matches. Germline V gene data show CDR1 as MDHEN and CDR2 as SYDVKM. CDR3 sequence (DNA): TGTGCCAGCAGCCCGATCAAGACAGGGTTTCAGCCCCAGCATTTT. Translation: CASSPIKTGFQPQHF. Looking up the rest from reference TRBV28 and TRBJ1-5 gives the full variable domain: DVKVTQSSRYLVKRTGEKVFLECVQDMDHENMFWYRQDPGLGLRLIYFSYDVKMKEKGDIPEGYSVSREKKERFSLILESASTNQTSMYLCASSPIKTGFQPQHFGDGTRLSIL.

This chain uses TRBV30 with TRBJ1-4; TRBD1 matches 10 bases. The CDR3 totals 13 residues. Germline loops: CDR1 GTSNPN, CDR2 SVGIG (reference sequence). Trimming at V came to 5 bases and at J to 8 bases, leaving 5 bases not matched to a gene. CDR3 in amino acids: CAWGRDRGEKLFF. The CDR3 bases are TGTGCCTGGGGCCGGGACAGGGGCGAAAAACTGTTTTTT. Using reference TRBV30 and TRBJ1-4 for the parts outside the CDR3, the full variable domain is SQTIHQWPATLVQPVGSPLSLECTVEGTSNPNLYWYRQAAGRGLQLLFYSVGIGQISSEVPQNLSASRPQDRQFILSSKKLLLSDSGFYLCAWGRDRGEKLFFGSGTQLSVL.

This clone was detected only once. This sequence joins TRBV28 and TRBJ2-7, with 9 bases matching TRBD2. The CDR3 contains 15 residues. Trimming at V came to 2 bases and at J to 6 bases, leaving 8 bases not matched to a gene. CDR1 and CDR2 (germline): MDHEN, SYDVKM. The CDR3: CASSLTERGVFEQYF. CDR3 bases: TGTGCCAGCAGTTTAACGGAGCGGGGGGTCTTCGAGCAGTACTTC.

This clone has more than one count but fewer than ten. The chain joins TRBV4-1 to TRBJ1-1; no definite D call. The CDR3 loop spans 14 amino acids. In germline, CDR1 is MGHRA, CDR2 YSYEKL. V shed 1 base and J shed 1 base, with 7 bases lying between them. The CDR3 here is CASSQGAQNTEAFF. The CDR3 DNA follows: TGCGCCAGCAGCCAAGGGGCCCAGAACACTGAAGCTTTCTTT.

This chain uses TRBV7-8 with TRBJ1-2; possibly TRBD1 for D (5 bases). CDR3 length: 13 amino acids. CDR1 SGHVS and CDR2 FQNEAQ come from the germline V gene. V was clipped by 5 bases and J by 1 base, with 8 bases between them. The CDR3 protein is CASSPDSNYGYTF. The CDR3 bases are TGTGCCAGCAGCCCAGACAGTAACTATGGCTACACCTTC.

The chain couples TRBV19 to TRBJ1-2; D might be TRBD1 (6 bases). V lost 5 bases and J lost 8, with 15 bases in between. This CDR3 spans 13 amino acids. Germline assignment: CDR1 LNHDA and CDR2 SQIVND (reference sequence). The CDR3 here is CASSFTGSSGYTF. DNA for the CDR3: TGTGCCAGTAGTTTCACAGGGTCGAGCGGCTACACCTTC. The variable domain in full, completed from reference TRBV19 and TRBJ1-2, reads DGGITQSPKYLFRKEGQNVTLSCEQNLNHDAMYWYRQDPGQGLRLIYYSQIVNDFQKGDIAEGYSVSREKKESFPLTVTSAQKNPTAFYLCASSFTGSSGYTFGSGTRLTVV.

This clone turned up a few times. This chain connects TRBV7-3 to TRBJ1-1; 7 positions match TRBD1. This CDR3 is built from 13 residues. With V trimmed by 2 bases and J by 3 bases, 0 bases remained unmatched. The germline V gene encodes CDR1 SGHTA and CDR2 FQGTGA. CDR3 sequence (DNA): TGTGCCAGCAGCTTAGACAGGGACACTGAAGCTTTCTTT. Amino acids: CASSLDRDTEAFF.